The T cell receptor beta chain described here comes from a study of blood T cell repertoires in COVID-19. Study-level information: Specimens from acute and convalescent COVID-19 originated in the United States, Italy and Spain. T cells, B-cell-depleted T cells, or PBMCs supplied cDNA or gDNA.

Per the original data handling: Amplification with reference gene primers provided the estimates of nucleated cell counts. Sequencing was performed with immunoSEQ multiplex PCR; in TCRdb, only in-frame clones are kept and a portion is missing. That table gives V, J and clone size, and the DNA gave D and trimming. The table records some 170,000 clones, roughly 84% of them present only once. V lost 2 bases and J lost 6; bases outside the gene matches: 4. The germline gives CDR1 MGHDK, CDR2 SYGVNS. The CDR3 totals 14 residues. The sequence came from a woman at least 80 years old with active or convalescent COVID-19. The chain employs TRBV25-1 and TRBJ1-5; 7 positions agree with TRBD1. Sequencing used peripheral blood. The CDR3 DNA sequence: TGTGCCAGCAGTGAAAAGGGGGCGGGTCAGCCCCAGCATTTT. Its protein product is CASSEKGAGQPQHF.